These T cell receptor beta chains were read from a single sample in a study of response to subunit inactivated influenza vaccine. TCRdb re-derived calls from the RT-PCR reads in MiXCR, one entry per CDR3 protein. The data hold about 780,000 distinct CDR3 sequences, with roughly 18% observed a single time. Sample: PBMCs from blood, taken roughly 5 days after vaccination. The source of these receptors is a middle-aged man who received an inactivated influenza vaccine. Each CDR3 is given with its conserved first and last residue. A D gene is named only where the DNA matches it firmly. Expanded clones get a size class; other rows say once, few or many, or leave the size out.

cdr3_aa cdr3_nt d_call v_call clone_size j_call
CASSAHRLRSEPQHF TGTGCCAGCAGTGCACATAGACTGCGCTCAGAGCCCCAGCATTTT . TRBV2 few TRBJ1-5
CATSDMTSGSTGELFF TGTGCCACCAGTGATATGACTAGCGGGAGCACCGGGGAGCTGTTTTTT TRBD2 TRBV24-1 few TRBJ2-2
CASSSGTSGRHNEQFF TGTGCCAGCAGTTCAGGGACTAGCGGGCGCCACAATGAGCAGTTCTTC TRBD2 TRBV12-3/TRBV12-4 . TRBJ2-1
CAISPGGADTQYF TGTGCCATCAGTCCCGGGGGGGCAGATACGCAGTATTTT TRBD2 TRBV10-3 . TRBJ2-3
CASSLEVGDTQYF TGTGCCAGCAGCTTAGAGGTTGGGGATACGCAGTATTTT . TRBV7-2 . TRBJ2-3
CASSLSLSSEQFF TGTGCCAGCAGCTTAAGCCTGTCCTCAGAGCAGTTCTTC . TRBV7-9 few TRBJ2-1
CATSDFAGTSGRAPDTQYF TGTGCCACCAGTGATTTCGCCGGGACTAGCGGGAGGGCCCCAGATACGCAGTATTTT TRBD2 TRBV24-1 . TRBJ2-3
CASSVAGQSSYNEQFF TGTGCCAGCAGCGTAGCGGGACAGAGCTCCTACAATGAGCAGTTCTTC TRBD1 TRBV9 . TRBJ2-1
CASSQGYSNQPQHF TGTGCCAGCAGCCAAGGATACAGCAATCAGCCCCAGCATTTT . TRBV5-8 many TRBJ1-5
CASSQEAVTEAFF TGCGCCAGCAGCCAAGAGGCCGTCACTGAAGCTTTCTTT . TRBV4-3 few TRBJ1-1
CASSPPGQGSNQPQHF TGTGCCAGCTCACCACCCGGACAGGGATCCAATCAGCCCCAGCATTTT TRBD1 TRBV18 few TRBJ1-5
CASSFFKTGELFF TGTGCCAGCAGTTTCTTCAAAACCGGGGAGCTGTTTTTT . TRBV12-3/TRBV12-4 many TRBJ2-2
CSVGGNLPSDTDTQYF TGCAGCGTTGGAGGGAATCTACCCTCAGACACAGATACGCAGTATTTT . TRBV29-1 few TRBJ2-3
CASSLEGRGAYEQYF TGTGCCAGCAGCTTAGAGGGCAGGGGTGCCTACGAGCAGTACTTC . TRBV7-9 . TRBJ2-7
CASSRGPVYGYTF TGTGCCAGCAGTCGGGGACCGGTCTATGGCTACACCTTC . TRBV28 few TRBJ1-2
CAWKTGRSTEAFF TGTGCCTGGAAGACAGGGCGGAGCACTGAAGCTTTCTTT TRBD1 TRBV30 few TRBJ1-1
CASSLGDRDDSPLHF TGCGCCAGCAGCTTGGGGGACAGGGATGATTCACCCCTCCACTTT TRBD1 TRBV5-1 few TRBJ1-6
CASSLQGPHGYTF TGTGCCAGCAGCCTACAGGGGCCCCATGGCTACACCTTC TRBD1 TRBV12-3/TRBV12-4 few TRBJ1-2
CSAPGGGGSDTQYF TGCAGTGCCCCCGGGGGCGGGGGATCAGATACGCAGTATTTT . TRBV20-1 . TRBJ2-3
CASSPHPYVEQFF TGTGCCAGCAGCCCCCATCCGTATGTAGAGCAGTTCTTC . TRBV4-2 . TRBJ2-1
CASRRAGGPDNEQFF TGTGCCAGCCGTAGGGCCGGGGGGCCCGACAATGAGCAGTTCTTC . TRBV6-1 few TRBJ2-1
CASSLLVTSTGELFF TGTGCCAGCAGCTTGTTAGTCACTTCCACCGGGGAGCTGTTTTTT . TRBV5-6 . TRBJ2-2
CASSLAGPLHF TGTGCCAGCAGTTTAGCGGGTCCCCTCCACTTT . TRBV12-3/TRBV12-4 . TRBJ1-6
CASSSASRTAEKLFF TGTGCCAGCAGCTCAGCTTCGAGGACGGCCGAAAAACTGTTTTTT . TRBV5-5 many TRBJ1-4
CSATPTRSSPLHF TGCAGTGCTACGCCGACTCGTAGCTCACCCCTCCACTTT . TRBV20-1 few TRBJ1-6
CASSYTQRVGIIHEQYF TGTGCCAGCAGTTATACACAGAGGGTTGGAATCATCCACGAGCAGTACTTC . TRBV6-2/TRBV6-3 few TRBJ2-7
CASSLVRTSGFNEQFF TGTGCCAGCAGCTTAGTGCGGACTAGCGGGTTCAATGAGCAGTTCTTC TRBD2 TRBV7-8 . TRBJ2-1
CASGTIRSYEQYF TGTGCCAGCGGGACTATCAGGTCCTACGAGCAGTACTTC TRBD2 TRBV5-5 few TRBJ2-7
CASSSRDRGGSPLHF TGTGCCAGCAGCTCCCGGGACAGGGGTGGCTCACCCCTCCACTTT TRBD1 TRBV11-2 . TRBJ1-6
CASSLGQVLFSGANVLTF TGCGCCAGCAGCCTAGGACAGGTGCTCTTCTCTGGGGCCAACGTCCTGACTTTC TRBD1 TRBV4-1 . TRBJ2-6
CASKASGNGYNEQFF TGTGCCAGCAAGGCTAGCGGGAATGGGTACAATGAGCAGTTCTTC TRBD2 TRBV6-1 . TRBJ2-1
CASSGGGAFEQYF TGCGCCAGCAGTGGCGGGGGGGCCTTCGAGCAGTACTTC TRBD2 TRBV5-1 few TRBJ2-7
CSAAPTTTYEQYF TGCAGTGCCGCGCCGACGACCACCTACGAGCAGTACTTC . TRBV20-1 . TRBJ2-7
CATSRDSGPRETQYF TGTGCCACCAGCAGAGATTCCGGACCTCGAGAGACCCAGTACTTC . TRBV15 once TRBJ2-5
CASSRRTGGTEQFF TGTGCCAGCAGCCGGCGGACAGGGGGCACTGAGCAGTTCTTC TRBD1 TRBV7-9 few TRBJ2-1
CASRTRRGANVLTF TGTGCCAGCAGGACTCGAAGGGGGGCCAACGTCCTGACTTTC . TRBV28 . TRBJ2-6
CASSYSRGRDTQYF TGTGCCAGCAGTTACTCTCGCGGTAGAGATACGCAGTATTTT . TRBV6-5 many TRBJ2-3
CASSLDFPGTGTRNEQFF TGTGCCAGCAGCTTAGATTTTCCTGGGACAGGGACCCGCAATGAGCAGTTCTTC TRBD1 TRBV11-2 . TRBJ2-1
CASSPSARNEQFF TGTGCCAGCTCACCATCAGCGCGGAATGAGCAGTTCTTC . TRBV18 . TRBJ2-1
CASSEWGLTDTQYF TGCGCCAGCAGCGAATGGGGGCTCACAGATACGCAGTATTTT . TRBV5-1 few TRBJ2-3
CASKSPSGTETQYF TGTGCCAGCAAGTCGCCTAGCGGGACAGAGACCCAGTACTTC TRBD2 TRBV6-1 . TRBJ2-5
CASSLGHGTGRYEQYF TGCGCCAGCAGCTTGGGGCATGGGACAGGGCGGTACGAGCAGTACTTC TRBD1 TRBV5-1 few TRBJ2-7
CASSSRLSGADTQYF TGTGCCAGCAGCTCGAGACTAAGTGGCGCAGATACGCAGTATTTT . TRBV5-5 many TRBJ2-3
CASRTVQGNNQPQHF TGTGCCAGCAGAACGGTACAGGGAAACAATCAGCCCCAGCATTTT . TRBV2 few TRBJ1-5
CASSYSTEEQFF TGTGCCAGCAGTTACTCGACGGAAGAGCAGTTCTTC . TRBV6-5 few TRBJ2-1